This T cell receptor beta chain was observed in a study of blood T cells in healthy people across ages. It was with a sample-barcoded 5' primer and a J-beta primer mix that a second PCR of roughly 6 to 11 cycles was run. TCRdb analysed the 5' RACE reads with MiXCR anew, one entry per CDR3 protein. The table lists about 1,400,000 distinct CDR3 sequences, roughly 40% of them singletons. This CDR3 is built from 15 residues. V dropped 1 base and J dropped 9; count of bases not matched to a gene: 7. Germline V gives CDR1 SGHDN, CDR2 FVKESK. This clonotype came up a few times. Its target is unknown. In terms of origin and age, donors were healthy Caucasian individuals from Russia aged about 6 to 90. General observations from the study: More naive CD4+ cells and higher diversity marked long-lived donors relative to aged donors.

The rearrangement uses TRBV14 and TRBJ2-1, with 9 bases aligning to TRBD1. The receptor comes from a woman aged 18-30 years in good health. Sequenced material: blood. The CDR3 DNA reads TGTGCCAGCAGCCAAGTTCAGGGACAGGGTGCTGAGCAGTTCTTC. It yields the protein CASSQVQGQGAEQFF.